The clone carrying this TCR beta chain was seen a single time. The record originates from a study of CD8 T cells in Susac syndrome. RNA in amounts of roughly 0.5 to 1 ug was reverse transcribed with random hexamers. TCRdb analysed the immunoSEQ multiplex PCR reads with MiXCR anew, one entry per CDR3 protein. The table shows approximately 160,000 distinct CDR3 sequences, with roughly 95% occurring only once. The J segment lost 8 bases and the V segment lost 5 bases, leaving 6 bases of the junction unmatched. Germline assignment: CDR1 LGHDT and CDR2 YNNKEL (reference sequence). The CDR3 contains 13 residues.

The J gene is TRBJ2-4, the V gene TRBV3-1, with TRBD2 matching over 7 bases. This sequence originates from a human donor with Susac syndrome. Material: CD4+ T cells from PBMCs. CDR3: CASSFRAGDIQYF. The DNA for the CDR3 is TGTGCCAGCAGCTTCAGGGCGGGGGACATTCAGTACTTC. Together with reference TRBV3-1 and TRBJ2-4, the CDR3 gives the full variable domain: DTAVSQTPKYLVTQMGNDKSIKCEQNLGHDTMYWYKQDSKKFLKIMFSYNNKELIINETVPNRFSPKSPDKAHLNLHINSLELGDSAVYFCASSFRAGDIQYFGAGTRLSVL.